This paragraph covers one TCR beta chain sequence. Its antigen is unidentified. This entry belongs to a study of CXCR3-negative and CXCR3-positive naive CD8 T cells. Whole-study context: The libraries together contributed about 135 million TRB reads, each supplying about 1.5 +/- 0.3 million.

With UMI labels, 5' RACE was used to prepare the TRB cDNA libraries. For each CDR3 protein, TCRdb gives one entry from its re-call of the 5' RACE reads, without DNA. The table for this sample gives some 140,000 distinct CDR3 sequences. The study's findings and limits: For the naive subsets, surface CD5 was similar, and TCR strength was inferred from TRB CDR3 properties. For naive cells, CXCR3-negative and CXCR3-positive subsets had similar TRBV-TRBJ usage; for memory cells, usage differed. A higher hydrophobicity marked the TRB CDR3s of CXCR3-positive naive cells versus CXCR3-negative naive cells.

The CDR3 spans 18 residues. Germline CDR1 SGHNT, CDR2 YENEEA. The rearrangement joins TRBV11-3 to TRBJ2-1; TCRdb's D call, TRBD2, is unchecked because there is no DNA. The clonotype comes from a human donor in good health. Some clones in this sample may be carry-over from other donors' samples. Sequencing input: naive CXCR3+ CD8+ T cells from blood. Noted subset: CD45RO-CCR7+CD27+CD95- naive CD8+ T cells expressing CXCR3 (TNR3+). CDR3 region: CASSLEPSGSISYNEQFF. The full variable domain, in which reference TRBV11-3 and TRBJ2-1 provide the parts outside the CDR3, is EAGVVQSPRYKIIEKKQPVAFWCNPISGHNTLYWYLQNLGQGPELLIRYENEEAVDDSQLPKDRFSAERLKGVDSTLKIQPAELGDSAVYLCASSLEPSGSISYNEQFFGPGTRLTVL.